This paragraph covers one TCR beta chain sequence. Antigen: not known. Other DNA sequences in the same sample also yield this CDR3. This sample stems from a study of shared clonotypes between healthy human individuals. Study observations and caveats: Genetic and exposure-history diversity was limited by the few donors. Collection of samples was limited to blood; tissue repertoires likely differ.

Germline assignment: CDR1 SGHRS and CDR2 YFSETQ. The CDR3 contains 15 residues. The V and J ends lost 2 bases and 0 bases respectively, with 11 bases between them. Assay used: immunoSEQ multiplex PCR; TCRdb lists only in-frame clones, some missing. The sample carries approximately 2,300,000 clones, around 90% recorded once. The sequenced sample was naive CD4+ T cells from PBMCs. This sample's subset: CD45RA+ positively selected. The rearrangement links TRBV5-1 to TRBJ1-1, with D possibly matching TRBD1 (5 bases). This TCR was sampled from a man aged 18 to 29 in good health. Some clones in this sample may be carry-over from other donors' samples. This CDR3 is CASSFTGGMNTEAFF. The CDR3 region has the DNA TGCGCCAGCAGCTTTACCGGGGGGATGAACACTGAAGCTTTCTTT.